Listed below are T cell receptor beta chains from one sample, sequenced in a study of OX40 agonist ivuxolimab in advanced cancers. Measured with immunoSEQ multiplex PCR; TCRdb has only the in-frame clones, and not every one. The data hold roughly 80,000 clones, with about 85% observed a single time. Sequencing was performed on CD4+ or CD8+ T cells sorted from blood, taken in a trial of the OX40 agonist ivuxolimab. These receptors were collected from an adult with an advanced solid tumor such as melanoma, head and neck, liver or kidney cancer. The CDR3 runs from the conserved cysteine through the conserved F or W. A D gene is named only where the DNA matches it firmly. Not all rows give a size; the values are once, few, many and, for expanded clones, a class.

J | D | V | size | length | DNA | CDR3
TRBJ2-7 | - | TRBV19 | - | 12 | TGTGCCAGTAGCCGGGGAGGCTACGAGCAGTACTTC | CASSRGGYEQYF
TRBJ1-2 | - | TRBV19 | once | 13 | TGTGCCAGTAGTCCCGACCGGAACTATGGCTACACCTTC | CASSPDRNYGYTF
TRBJ2-3 | - | TRBV4-2 | - | 19 | TGTGCCAGCAGCCAAGATACCGGTAGTCAGGCTGGGGGCACAGATACGCAGTATTTT | CASSQDTGSQAGGTDTQYF
TRBJ2-5 | TRBD2 | TRBV4-1 | - | 17 | TGCGCCAGCAGCCAAGGAAGCCTAAGCGGGGGGCAAGAGACCCAGTACTTC | CASSQGSLSGGQETQYF
TRBJ2-7 | TRBD2 | TRBV7-2 | - | 15 | TGTGCCAGCAGCCCCGGCGCGGGGGGGGCGGGCGAGCAGTACTTC | CASSPGAGGAGEQYF
TRBJ1-2 | - | TRBV7-2 | - | 16 | TGTGCCAGCAGCTTAAACCAGGGGTCGCCGAACTATGGCTACACCTTC | CASSLNQGSPNYGYTF
TRBJ2-7 | - | TRBV5-1 | - | 13 | TGCGCCAGCAGGCAGGGATTCTCCTACGAGCAGTACTTC | CASRQGFSYEQYF
TRBJ2-5 | TRBD2 | TRBV7-2 | - | 14 | TGTGCCAGCAGCCGCGGGGGGGCGGACGAGACCCAGTACTTC | CASSRGGADETQYF
TRBJ2-1 | TRBD2 | TRBV18 | once | 15 | TGTGCCAGCTCACCACGGACTAGCGCCTACAATGAGCAGTTCTTC | CASSPRTSAYNEQFF
TRBJ2-6 | - | TRBV7-9 | few | 13 | TGTGCCAGCAGCTTAGCTGGGGCCAACGTCCTGACTTTC | CASSLAGANVLTF
TRBJ2-6 | TRBD2 | TRBV9 | once | 19 | TGTGCCAGCAGCGTAGTAGCGGGGGGCTGGGGCTCTGGGGCCAACGTCCTGACTTTC | CASSVVAGGWGSGANVLTF
TRBJ2-7 | - | TRBV7-3 | - | 15 | TGTGCCAGCAGCCCTCAGGGGGGGAGCTCCTACGAGCAGTACTTC | CASSPQGGSSYEQYF
TRBJ2-1 | - | TRBV28 | - | 11 | TGTGCCAGCAGTTTAAGGGATGAGCAGTTCTTC | CASSLRDEQFF
TRBJ1-6 | TRBD1 | TRBV2 | - | 14 | TGTGCCAGCAGTGCAGGGGGCACCTCTTCACCCCTCCACTTT | CASSAGGTSSPLHF
TRBJ1-6 | - | TRBV21-1 | - | 17 | TGTGCCAGCAGCCCACGGGACAGGGGGAGTGTGGATTCACCCCTCCACTTT | CASSPRDRGSVDSPLHF
TRBJ2-3 | - | TRBV5-4 | - | 15 | TGTGCCAGCAGCTCGCAGGGTAGGAGCACAGATACGCAGTATTTT | CASSSQGRSTDTQYF
TRBJ2-3 | TRBD1 | TRBV7-2 | - | 16 | TGTGCCAGCAGCTTATACGGACAGGGGCTGTATGATACGCAGTATTTT | CASSLYGQGLYDTQYF
TRBJ2-2 | - | TRBV9 | few | 13 | TGTGCCAGCAGCGTAAGGGGATCCGGGGAGCTGTTTTTT | CASSVRGSGELFF
TRBJ1-6 | - | TRBV5-4 | few | 14 | TGTGCCAGCAGCTTACAGGGCACGTATTCACCCCTCCACTTT | CASSLQGTYSPLHF
TRBJ2-7 | TRBD1 | TRBV14 | - | 12 | TGTGCCAGCAGTCCCGGGACAGGGAAGCAGTACTTC | CASSPGTGKQYF
TRBJ2-3 | - | TRBV19 | - | 14 | TGTGCCAGTAGTAGGTCAGTGGGAGCAGATACGCAGTATTTT | CASSRSVGADTQYF
TRBJ2-7 | - | TRBV21-1 | - | 15 | TGTGCCAGCAGCAATGAACTCGACAGATACTACGAGCAGTACTTC | CASSNELDRYYEQYF
TRBJ1-5 | - | TRBV10-1 | - | 12 | TGCGCCCGGGAGGATAGCAATCAGCCCCAGCATTTT | CAREDSNQPQHF
TRBJ2-7 | TRBD2 | TRBV28 | - | 14 | TGTGCCAGCAGGGTCTCGGGGGGGTCCTACGAGCAGTACTTC | CASRVSGGSYEQYF
TRBJ1-4 | - | TRBV25-1 | - | 18 | TGTGCCAGCAGTGAATATGTCAGAACATTCGCAACTAATGAAAAACTGTTTTTT | CASSEYVRTFATNEKLFF
TRBJ2-5 | TRBD2 | TRBV5-6 | - | 15 | TGTGCCAGCATGCTTTTGGGCGGGGGAGAAGAGACCCAGTACTTC | CASMLLGGGEETQYF
TRBJ2-3 | - | TRBV10-3 | - | 15 | TGTGCCATCACTAGATCAGGGGGGTCTGCAGATACGCAGTATTTT | CAITRSGGSADTQYF
TRBJ2-7 | - | TRBV11-1 | - | 13 | TGTGCCAGCAGCTTTTTATCTCTTGGGGAGCAGTACTTC | CASSFLSLGEQYF
TRBJ1-1 | - | TRBV5-1 | - | 15 | TGCGCCAGCAGCTTGGTACACTCCATGAACACTGAAGCTTTCTTT | CASSLVHSMNTEAFF
TRBJ1-1 | TRBD1 | TRBV9 | - | 13 | TGTGCCAGCAGCGTTCAACAGGGGACTGAAGCTTTCTTT | CASSVQQGTEAFF
TRBJ1-1 | - | TRBV4-2 | - | 14 | TGTGCCAGCAGCCAAGACGCCACGAACACTGAAGCTTTCTTT | CASSQDATNTEAFF
TRBJ1-3 | - | TRBV5-6 | - | 16 | TGTGCCAGCAGCTTGGAGGGAAGGTACTCTGGAAACACCATATATTTT | CASSLEGRYSGNTIYF
TRBJ1-1 | - | TRBV19 | - | 15 | TGTGCCAGTAGTTACCCGGACGGAAAGAACACTGAAGCTTTCTTT | CASSYPDGKNTEAFF
TRBJ1-1 | - | TRBV6-1 | once | 10 | TGTGCCATTACGGACGCCGAAGCTTTCTTT | CAITDAEAFF
TRBJ1-5 | - | TRBV28 | few | 8 | TGTGCCAGCGGGCCCCAGCATTTT | CASGPQHF
TRBJ2-7 | TRBD1 | TRBV28 | - | 12 | TGTGCCAGCAATGAAGGGGGCGGGGAGCAGTACTTC | CASNEGGGEQYF
TRBJ2-7 | - | TRBV30 | - | 14 | TGTGCCTGGAGTGTTTCCATGGGACCCTACGAGCAGTACTTC | CAWSVSMGPYEQYF
TRBJ1-1 | - | TRBV6-5 | once | 14 | TGTGCCAGCAGTTACCCAGGACAGAACACTGAAGCTTTCTTT | CASSYPGQNTEAFF
TRBJ1-3 | - | TRBV12-5 | few | 19 | TGTGCTAGTGGTCCCCACGGGACCTCCCGATCAGGGTCTGGAAACACCATATATTTT | CASGPHGTSRSGSGNTIYF
TRBJ1-2 | - | TRBV19 | - | 12 | TGTGCCAGTAGTATAGACAGGGAGGCCTACACCTTC | CASSIDREAYTF
TRBJ2-2 | - | TRBV6-6 | - | 14 | TGTGCCAGCAGTCCCAGGGGAAACACCGGGGAGCTGTTTTTT | CASSPRGNTGELFF
TRBJ2-3 | TRBD2 | TRBV7-9 | - | 16 | TGTGCCAGCAGTACCCTTAGAGCGGGGGGTGGAGATACGCAGTATTTT | CASSTLRAGGGDTQYF
TRBJ1-1 | - | TRBV20-1 | - | 11 | TGCAGTGCTAGGCGGAACACTGAAGCTTTCTTT | CSARRNTEAFF
TRBJ1-3 | - | TRBV28 | once | 16 | TGTGCCAGCAGTTTTGAAGGGCTCACCTATGGAAACACCATATATTTT | CASSFEGLTYGNTIYF
TRBJ2-2 | - | TRBV2 | - | 13 | TGTGCCAGCAGTGTGGAGAACACCGGGGAGCTGTTTTTT | CASSVENTGELFF
TRBJ2-7 | - | TRBV11-2 | - | 13 | TGTGCCAGCAGCTTAGCAGGGTCATACGAGCAGTACTTC | CASSLAGSYEQYF
TRBJ2-5 | - | TRBV10-3 | - | 15 | TGTGCCATCAGTGAGTCGGCAGGGGCGGGAGAGACCCAGTACTTC | CAISESAGAGETQYF
TRBJ2-2 | - | TRBV30 | - | 12 | TGTGCCTGGACAGTAGGGGGCGGGGAGCTGTTTTTT | CAWTVGGGELFF
TRBJ2-1 | - | TRBV7-6 | - | 15 | TGTGCCAGCAGCTTACGTCCCAGCTCCTACAATGAGCAGTTCTTC | CASSLRPSSYNEQFF